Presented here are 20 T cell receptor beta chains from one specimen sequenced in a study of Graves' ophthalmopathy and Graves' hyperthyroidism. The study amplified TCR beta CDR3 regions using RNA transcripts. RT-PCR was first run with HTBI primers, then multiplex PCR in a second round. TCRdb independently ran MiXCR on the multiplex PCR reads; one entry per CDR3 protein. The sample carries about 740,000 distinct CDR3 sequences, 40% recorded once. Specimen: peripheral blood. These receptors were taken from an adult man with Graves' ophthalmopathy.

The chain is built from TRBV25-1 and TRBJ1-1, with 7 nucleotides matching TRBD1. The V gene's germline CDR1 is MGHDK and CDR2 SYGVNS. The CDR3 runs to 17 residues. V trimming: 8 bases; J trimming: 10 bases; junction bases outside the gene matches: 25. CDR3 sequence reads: CASSILLNRGTTGLAFF. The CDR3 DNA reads TGTGCCAGCTCCATCCTTTTAAACAGGGGCACAACTGGGTTAGCTTTCTTT.

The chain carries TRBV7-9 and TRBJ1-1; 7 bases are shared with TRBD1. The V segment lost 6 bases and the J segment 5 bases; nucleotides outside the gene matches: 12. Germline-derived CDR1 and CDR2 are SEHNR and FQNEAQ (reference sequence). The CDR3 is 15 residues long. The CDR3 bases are TGTGCCAGCAGTACCTCGGAGGGGGCGGGTACTGAAGCTTTCTTT. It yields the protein CASSTSEGAGTEAFF.

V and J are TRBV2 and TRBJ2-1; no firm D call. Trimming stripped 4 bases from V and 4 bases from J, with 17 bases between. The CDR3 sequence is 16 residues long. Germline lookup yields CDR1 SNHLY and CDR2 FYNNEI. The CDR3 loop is CASSAHQETQYNEQFF. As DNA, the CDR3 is TGTGCCAGCAGTGCGCACCAAGAGACCCAGTACAATGAGCAGTTCTTC. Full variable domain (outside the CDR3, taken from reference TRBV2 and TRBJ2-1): EPEVTQTPSHQVTQMGQEVILRCVPISNHLYFYWYRQILGQKVEFLVSFYNNEISEKSEIFDDQFSVERPDGSNFTLKIRSTKLEDSAMYFCASSAHQETQYNEQFFGPGTRLTVL.

The CDR3 DNA reads as TGTGCCAGCAGCTCGGGACAGGGGGCTCGGATTGGTACGCAGTATTTT. Translated: CASSSGQGARIGTQYF. The chain carries TRBV25-1 and TRBJ2-3, with 12 bases lining up with TRBD1. The CDR3 extends over 16 amino acids. From germline, CDR1 is MGHDK and CDR2 SYGVNS. V gave up 6 bases and J gave up 8 bases; unmatched junction bases: 12.

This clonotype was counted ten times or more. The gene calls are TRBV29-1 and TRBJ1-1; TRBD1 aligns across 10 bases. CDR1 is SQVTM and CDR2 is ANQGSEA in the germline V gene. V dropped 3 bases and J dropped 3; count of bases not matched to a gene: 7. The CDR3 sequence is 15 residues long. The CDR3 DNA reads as TGCAGCGTTGACTCCGGGACAGGGGTTTACACTGAAGCTTTCTTT. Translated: CSVDSGTGVYTEAFF.

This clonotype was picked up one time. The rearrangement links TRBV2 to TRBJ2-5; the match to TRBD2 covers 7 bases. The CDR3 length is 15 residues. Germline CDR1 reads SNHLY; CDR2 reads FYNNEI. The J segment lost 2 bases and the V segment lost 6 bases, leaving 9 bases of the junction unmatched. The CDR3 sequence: CASRGVLADQETQYF. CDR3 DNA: TGTGCCAGCAGAGGGGTCCTAGCGGATCAAGAGACCCAGTACTTC.

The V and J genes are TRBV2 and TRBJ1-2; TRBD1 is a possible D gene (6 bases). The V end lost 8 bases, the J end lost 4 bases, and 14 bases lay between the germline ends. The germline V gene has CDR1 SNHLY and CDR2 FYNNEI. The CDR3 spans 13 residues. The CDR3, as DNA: TGTGCCAGCGGGCTAGCGGGGGCCTATGGCTACACCTTC. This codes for CASGLAGAYGYTF.

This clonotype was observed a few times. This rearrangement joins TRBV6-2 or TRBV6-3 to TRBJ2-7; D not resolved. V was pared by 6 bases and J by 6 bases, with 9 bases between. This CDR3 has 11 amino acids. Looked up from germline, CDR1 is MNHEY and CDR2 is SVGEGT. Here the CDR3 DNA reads TGTGCCAGCAGGATAGGGCGCGAGCAGTACTTC. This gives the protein CASRIGREQYF.

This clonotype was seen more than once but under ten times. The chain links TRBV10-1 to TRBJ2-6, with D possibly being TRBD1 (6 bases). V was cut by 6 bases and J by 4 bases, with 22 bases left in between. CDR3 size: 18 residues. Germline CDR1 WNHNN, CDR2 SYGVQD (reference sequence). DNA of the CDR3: TGCGCCAGCAGCGAACCTACAGGGAATTCCCCAGGGGCCAACGTCCTGACTTTC. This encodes CASSEPTGNSPGANVLTF.

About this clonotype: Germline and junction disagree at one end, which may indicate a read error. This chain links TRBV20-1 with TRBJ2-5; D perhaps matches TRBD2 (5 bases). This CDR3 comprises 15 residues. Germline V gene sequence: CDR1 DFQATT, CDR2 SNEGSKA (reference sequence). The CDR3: CSARVGGEYGETQDF. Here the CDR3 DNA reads TGCAGTGCTAGAGTTGGTGGAGAATATGGGGAGACCCAGGACTTC.

The CDR3 loop is CASSYRRSNTGELFF. In DNA, the CDR3 is TGTGCCAGCAGTTACAGGCGTTCGAACACCGGGGAGCTGTTTTTT. This chain connects TRBV25-1 to TRBJ2-2; D might be TRBD1 (5 bases). The V end was cut by 5 bases, the J end by 0 bases, with 10 bases between. The V gene's germline CDR1 is MGHDK and CDR2 SYGVNS. The CDR3 runs 15 residues.

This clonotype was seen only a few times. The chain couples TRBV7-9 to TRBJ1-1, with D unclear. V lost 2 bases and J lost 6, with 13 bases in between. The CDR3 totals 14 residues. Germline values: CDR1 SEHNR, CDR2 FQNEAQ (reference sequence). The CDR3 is CASSLIAGFPEAFF. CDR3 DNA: TGTGCCAGCAGCTTAATAGCCGGGTTTCCTGAAGCTTTCTTT.

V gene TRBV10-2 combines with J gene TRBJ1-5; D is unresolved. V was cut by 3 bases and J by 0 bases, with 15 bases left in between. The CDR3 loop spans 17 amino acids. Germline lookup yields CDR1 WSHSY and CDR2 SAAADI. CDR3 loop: CASSDGPDIYSNQPQHF. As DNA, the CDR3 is TGCGCCAGCAGTGACGGGCCGGATATTTATAGCAATCAGCCCCAGCATTTT.

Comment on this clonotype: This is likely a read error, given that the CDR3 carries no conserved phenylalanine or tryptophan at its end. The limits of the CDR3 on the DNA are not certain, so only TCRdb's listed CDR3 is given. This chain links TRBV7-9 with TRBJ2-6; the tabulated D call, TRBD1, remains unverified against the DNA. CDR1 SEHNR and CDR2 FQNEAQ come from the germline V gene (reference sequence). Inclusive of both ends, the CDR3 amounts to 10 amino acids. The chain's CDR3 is CASSPGGSDT.

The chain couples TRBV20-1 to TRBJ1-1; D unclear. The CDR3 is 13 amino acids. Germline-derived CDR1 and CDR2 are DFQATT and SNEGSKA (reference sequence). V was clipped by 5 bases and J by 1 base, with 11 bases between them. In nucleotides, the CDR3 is TGCAGTGCTCCTGCGAACGGGAACACTGAAGCTTTCTTT. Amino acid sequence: CSAPANGNTEAFF.

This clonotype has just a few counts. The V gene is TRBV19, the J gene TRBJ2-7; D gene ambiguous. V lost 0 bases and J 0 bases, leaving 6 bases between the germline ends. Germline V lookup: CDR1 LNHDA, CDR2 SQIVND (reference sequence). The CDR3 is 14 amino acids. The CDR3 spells CASSIDIISYEQYF. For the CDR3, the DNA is TGTGCCAGTAGTATAGACATCATCTCCTACGAGCAGTACTTC.

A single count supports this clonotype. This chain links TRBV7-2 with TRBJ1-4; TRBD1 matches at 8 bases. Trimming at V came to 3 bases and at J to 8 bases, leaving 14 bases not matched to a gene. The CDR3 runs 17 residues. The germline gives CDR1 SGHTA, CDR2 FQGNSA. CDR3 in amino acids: CASSLGTGSSLSEKLFF. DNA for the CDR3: TGTGCCAGCAGCTTGGGGACAGGATCGAGTCTTTCGGAAAAACTGTTTTTT.

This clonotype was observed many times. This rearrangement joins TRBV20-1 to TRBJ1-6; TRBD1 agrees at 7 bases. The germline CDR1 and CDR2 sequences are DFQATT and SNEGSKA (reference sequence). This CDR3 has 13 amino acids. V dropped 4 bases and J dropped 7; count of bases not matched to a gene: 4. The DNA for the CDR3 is TGCAGTGCTACCTGGGACAGCAATTCACCCCTCCACTTT. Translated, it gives CSATWDSNSPLHF.

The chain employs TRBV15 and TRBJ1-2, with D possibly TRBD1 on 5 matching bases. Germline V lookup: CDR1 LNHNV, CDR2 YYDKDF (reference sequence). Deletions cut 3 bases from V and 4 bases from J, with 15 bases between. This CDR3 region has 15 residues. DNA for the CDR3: TGTGCCACCAGCAGCTTAACCGGGACGGTCTATGGCTACACCTTC. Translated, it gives CATSSLTGTVYGYTF. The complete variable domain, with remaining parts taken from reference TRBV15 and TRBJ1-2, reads DAMVIQNPRYQVTQFGKPVTLSCSQTLNHNVMYWYQQKSSQAPKLLFHYYDKDFNNEADTPDNFQSRRPNTSFCFLDIRSPGLGDTAMYLCATSSLTGTVYGYTFGSGTRLTVV.

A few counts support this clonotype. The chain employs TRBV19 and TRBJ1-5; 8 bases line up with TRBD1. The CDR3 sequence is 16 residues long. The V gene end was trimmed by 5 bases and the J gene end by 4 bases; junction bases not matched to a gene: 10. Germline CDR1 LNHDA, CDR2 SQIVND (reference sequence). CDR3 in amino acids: CASSQPQGAENQPQHF. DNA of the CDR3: TGTGCCAGTAGTCAACCGCAGGGGGCAGAAAATCAGCCCCAGCATTTT.